This T cell receptor beta chain stems from a study of glioma-infiltrating T cells after dendritic cell vaccination listed by TCRdb under 2016. Turning to the overall study: The cohort included some 15 glioblastoma patients drawn from Phase I and II dendritic cell vaccination trials, of whom 9 were newly diagnosed and 6 had recurrent disease. Between 2003 and 2012, the patients were given dendritic cell vaccination pulsed with autologous tumor lysate. The vaccine consisted of monocyte-derived dendritic cells cultured less than 9 days with IL-4 and GM-CSF, then pulsed overnight with autologous tumor lysate. Patients received three intradermal dendritic cell vaccine injections at biweekly intervals in the arm below the axilla. Deep sequencing of TCR beta CDR3 regions was used to quantify tumor-infiltrating lymphocyte content and compare tumor and blood repertoires in dendritic cell-vaccinated glioblastoma patients. Survival after dendritic cell vaccination was correlated with TCR sequencing metrics such as TIL content and the overlap between tumor and blood repertoires.

A single count supports this clone. Its antigen is still unknown. One end of the junction varies from germline; a read error may be responsible. From the cysteine through the phenylalanine, the CDR3 covers 18 amino acids. Only the CDR3 portion is preserved as DNA: 54 bases, with reading frame beginning at the first base. The CDR1 and CDR2 encoded by the germline V gene are SGHVS and FNYEAQ. Here is what the overall study found, with its caveats: Higher estimated pretreatment TIL content predicted longer time to progression and overall survival after dendritic cell vaccination. The three-group TCR overlap response model was described as speculative and requiring prospective validation. The cohort was small and heterogeneous, few patients had complete blood and tumor sets, and even fewer had initial-recurrent tumor pairs. No direct relationship between TCR clonality and survival was found, suggesting that a diverse polyclonal response may matter.

This sample's time point label indicates: after dendritic cell vaccination, including at tumor progression/relapse. Patients were selected on the basis of adequate residual fresh-frozen tumor tissue and more than two years of available survival data. Although molecular status otherwise differed among the glioblastoma patients, no patient had an isocitrate dehydrogenase mutation. PBMC collection took place before vaccination, two weeks after the third vaccination, and at tumor progression if progression occurred. The Qiagen DNeasy Blood extraction Kit was used to extract genomic DNA. TCRB CDR3 regions were amplified from around 2.1 ug genomic DNA, or all available DNA if less, using the immunoSEQ assay. Multiplex PCR used 60 forward primers for TCR V beta segments and 13 reverse primers for J beta segments. To estimate reads per starting template, synthetic control templates were spiked into each sample at limiting dilution. Sequencing produced 87 bp reads on the Illumina HiSeq System. As for the authors' bioinformatics: To remove PCR and sequencing errors, closely related sequences were merged with a nearest neighbor algorithm. TCR overlap was measured as the percentage of unique tumor TCR beta sequences that were also present in the peripheral blood of the same patient. What TCRdb holds here is the immuneACCESS table cut down to in-frame rearrangements. Part of the clones is not present; checked against another copy, under half of the missing clones reflect an unresolved V gene, and the others are unexplained. V, J and clone size derive from that table, while D and trimming were established from the DNA sequence. This sample lists tens of thousands of clones; 75% to 90% were detected once. The ten largest account for 2.1% of the sample.

The chain links TRBV7-6 with TRBJ2-2; TRBD2 could be the D gene, as 6 bases match. Sequences were derived from blood, sampled after dendritic cell vaccination. This sequence originates from a human donor with glioblastoma. The CDR3 loop reads CASSPRHRDPGRTGELLF. The sequenced DNA: TGTGCCAGCAGCCCCAGACACCGGGACCCAGGGAGGACCGGGGAGCTGCTTTTT.